The T cell receptor beta chain described here comes from a study of T cells after yellow fever vaccination. Study-wide points: Primary-vaccination clones mostly resurfaced post-booster (96% CD4, roughly 90% CD8). High-abundance clonotypes from the bulk population could contaminate FACS-sorted repertoires.

TCRdb ran MiXCR on the 5' RACE reads and lists one entry per CDR3 protein. Seen here are a few hundred thousand distinct CDR3 sequences, 3.5% to 4.5% observed once, and the top ten hold 15% to 20%. This clonotype was counted ten times or more. Its specificity is unknown. The specimen was PBMCs, collected 15 days after the yellow fever booster vaccination. This clonotype was sampled from a young man who received the YFV17D yellow fever vaccine.

CDR3 in amino acids: CASSSLGSRPDTEAFF. DNA of the CDR3: TGTGCCAGCAGTTCTCTGGGGAGTAGACCAGACACTGAAGCTTTCTTT. The J gene is TRBJ1-1, the V gene TRBV12-3 or TRBV12-4; D is unclear. Trimming removed 4 bases at V and 3 bases at J, with 18 bases between. This CDR3 contains 16 residues.